These T cell receptor beta chains were read from a single sample in a study of blood T cell repertoires in COVID-19. TCRdb's table, derived via immunoSEQ multiplex PCR, lists solely in-frame clones and lacks some. The table records about 180,000 clones, around 89% of them present only once. Sequenced material: peripheral blood. These receptors all come from a woman aged 25 to 39 with acute or convalescent COVID-19. Each CDR3 is given with its conserved first and last residue. Each record gives: clone size, J gene, D gene, V gene, CDR3 protein, CDR3 DNA. The D gene is left open where the match is weak. A row's size may be missing; if present it is once, few, many or a size class.

clone size: NA
J gene: TRBJ1-5
D gene: TRBD1
V gene: TRBV29-1
CDR3 protein: CSVGDRGRGQPQHF
CDR3 DNA: TGCAGCGTTGGAGACAGGGGGCGAGGTCAGCCCCAGCATTTT

clone size: NA
J gene: TRBJ2-4
D gene: TRBD1
V gene: TRBV5-8
CDR3 protein: CASSPLDRADIQYF
CDR3 DNA: TGTGCCAGCAGCCCCCTTGACAGGGCGGACATTCAGTACTTC

clone size: NA
J gene: TRBJ1-2
D gene: NA
V gene: TRBV10-3
CDR3 protein: CAITLAPGSNYGYTF
CDR3 DNA: TGTGCCATCACTCTTGCTCCGGGTTCTAACTATGGCTACACCTTC

clone size: NA
J gene: TRBJ2-7
D gene: TRBD1
V gene: TRBV5-1
CDR3 protein: CASARQGSSYEQYF
CDR3 DNA: TGCGCCAGTGCGAGACAGGGGAGCTCCTACGAGCAGTACTTC

clone size: few
J gene: TRBJ2-1
D gene: NA
V gene: TRBV11-2
CDR3 protein: CASSLGSRLRNEQFF
CDR3 DNA: TGTGCCAGCAGCTTAGGCTCCCGCTTGCGCAATGAGCAGTTCTTC

clone size: NA
J gene: TRBJ2-5
D gene: NA
V gene: TRBV6-5
CDR3 protein: CASSYSGLETQYF
CDR3 DNA: TGTGCCAGCAGTTACTCCGGGTTAGAGACCCAGTACTTC

clone size: NA
J gene: TRBJ1-1
D gene: NA
V gene: TRBV6-1
CDR3 protein: CASSDVGGYTEAFF
CDR3 DNA: TGTGCCAGCAGTGATGTTGGGGGCTACACTGAAGCTTTCTTT

clone size: few
J gene: TRBJ1-1
D gene: NA
V gene: TRBV3-1/TRBV3-2
CDR3 protein: CASSQALEAFF
CDR3 DNA: TGTGCCAGCAGCCAAGCTCTAGAAGCTTTCTTT

clone size: NA
J gene: TRBJ2-1
D gene: TRBD2
V gene: TRBV18
CDR3 protein: CASSDMSGRHYNEQFF
CDR3 DNA: TGTGCCAGCTCAGACATGAGCGGGAGGCACTACAATGAGCAGTTCTTC

clone size: NA
J gene: TRBJ1-5
D gene: NA
V gene: TRBV2
CDR3 protein: CASVGGAGDQPQHF
CDR3 DNA: TGTGCCAGCGTCGGAGGAGCAGGGGACCAGCCCCAGCATTTT

clone size: NA
J gene: TRBJ2-1
D gene: NA
V gene: TRBV15
CDR3 protein: CATRGYNEQFF
CDR3 DNA: TGTGCCACTCGGGGCTACAATGAGCAGTTCTTC